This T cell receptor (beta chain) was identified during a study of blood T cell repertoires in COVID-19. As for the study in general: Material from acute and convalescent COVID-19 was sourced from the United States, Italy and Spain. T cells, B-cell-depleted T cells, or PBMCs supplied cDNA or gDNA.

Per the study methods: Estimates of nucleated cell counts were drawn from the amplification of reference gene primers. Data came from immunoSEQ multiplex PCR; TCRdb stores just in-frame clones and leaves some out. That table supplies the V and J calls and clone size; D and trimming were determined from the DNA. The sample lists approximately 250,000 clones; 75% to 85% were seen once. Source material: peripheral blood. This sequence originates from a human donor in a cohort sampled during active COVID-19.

This CDR3 is CASSLLGVYEQYF. Here the CDR3 DNA reads TGTGCCAGCAGTTTACTCGGGGTTTACGAGCAGTACTTC. This rearrangement joins TRBV27 to TRBJ2-7, with a weak D call TRBD2 (5 bases). The CDR3 runs 13 residues. V was trimmed by 2 bases and J by 4 bases, leaving 9 bases between them. Looked up from germline, CDR1 is MNHEY and CDR2 is SMNVEV (reference sequence).